This T cell receptor beta chain was documented in a study of blood T cell repertoires in COVID-19. This CDR3 has 15 amino acids. Per germline, CDR1 MNHEY and CDR2 SVGEGT. V was clipped by 5 bases and J by 2 bases, with 16 bases between them. In the original processing: Reference gene primer amplification gave nucleated cell count estimates. Assay: immunoSEQ multiplex PCR; the TCRdb copy retains only in-frame clones and omits some. V and J calls plus clone size are reproduced from that table; the DNA served to infer D and trimming. The sample yields approximately 140,000 clones, roughly 84% seen once. The sample comprised PBMCs or T cells enriched from blood (not recorded which). The chain has TRBV6-2 or TRBV6-3 and TRBJ2-7; D remains unclear. This TCR was recovered from a man aged 40-49 years with acute COVID-19. The CDR3 coding sequence is TGTGCCAGCAGTGACCCCGCAGAGCGTACCTACGAGCAGTACTTC. Protein: CASSDPAERTYEQYF.